This TCR beta chain appears in the sequencing data of a study of a mutant IDH1 vaccine in newly diagnosed glioma (dated by TCRdb to the early 2020s). Looking at the study overall: Across visits V03 through V10, patients got a total of eight vaccinations, given in weeks 1, 3, 5, 7, 11, 15, 19 and 23. In the chemotherapy-containing groups, vaccination started alongside temozolomide cycles, whereas in patients who had radiotherapy alone it started 4-6 weeks after radiotherapy. Of the approximately 30 treated patients, roughly 62% were male and about 40% were female, and the mean age was 40.4 years. Before enrollment, most patients had been given radiochemotherapy with temozolomide as standard therapy, while the rest had received either radiotherapy alone or temozolomide alone. Peripheral blood was drawn at six visits: V03 (baseline), V05, V07, V10, V12 and V13. Longitudinal TCRB deep sequencing was done for 25 treated patients, wherever samples were available for exploratory analyses.

Broad study findings and their caveats: Immune responses induced by the vaccine were seen in 90% to 95% of patients across multiple MHC alleles. Pseudoprogression appeared unrelated to alterations in the top peripheral T cell clonotypes detected by TCRB sequencing. PBMC samples for TCRB deep sequencing were selected based on availability. According to the authors, sample limitations meant that analyses of patient blood samples could not be reproduced.

The time point tag for this specimen amounts to: week 11, during vaccination. Every vaccine dose consisted of 300 ug of a 20-mer mutant IDH1 peptide in Montanide, administered subcutaneously together with topical imiquimod. The donors had newly diagnosed IDH1-mutant astrocytomas of WHO grade 3 or 4 that showed loss of nuclear ATRX. The samples were drawn from NOA16, a multicentre, single-arm, open-label phase I trial in Germany that tested a mutant IDH1 peptide vaccine in humans for the first time. Genomic DNA for TCRB sequencing was isolated from EDTA blood with the DNeasy Blood and Tissue Kit. The library came from the immunoSEQ multiplex PCR assay. The hsTCRB Kit was used according to the manufacturer's protocol to amplify rearranged TCR beta chain sequences. Sequencing of TCRB libraries was carried out on an Illumina MiSeq. In the original analysis: The kit vendor's proprietary platform handled demultiplexing, trimming and gene mapping. What TCRdb holds here is the immuneACCESS table cut down to in-frame rearrangements. Part of the clones is not present; checked against another copy, under half of the missing clones reflect an unresolved V gene, and the others are unexplained. From that table come the V and J calls and clone size; the DNA was used to work out D and trimming. In all, the sample holds 50,000 or so clones, and 90% to 95% of those were seen once. In total, the top ten clones hold more than 2% of the sample.

The CDR3, cysteine through phenylalanine, is 12 amino acids long. Only the CDR3 region is kept as DNA, spanning 36 bases read in frame from base 1. V is cut by 5 bases and J by 6 bases, and the space between the germline ends is 10 bases. CDR1 and CDR2 were assigned from the germline V gene (reference sequence) as SEHNR and FQNEAQ. This clone showed up just once. What this receptor recognizes is not known. Base qualities are not recorded, but no much larger clone differs from it by a single base. This specimen was PBMCs, taken from a glioma patient whose treatment included an IDH1 peptide vaccine. Rearrangement joined TRBV7-9 to TRBJ1-2; the D gene cannot be named for sure. This TCR was recovered from a man between 45 and 60 years old with glioma. The DNA reads TGTGCCAGCAGCCACTGGAGGGATGGCTACACCTTC. Translated, this is CASSHWRDGYTF. The reference TRBV7-9 and TRBJ1-2 proteins fill in what lies around the CDR3, so the full variable domain reads DTGVSQNPRHKITKRGQNVTFRCDPISEHNRLYWYRQTLGQGPEFLTYFQNEAQLEKSRLLSDRFSAERPKGSFSTLEIQRTEQGDSAMYLCASSHWRDGYTFGSGTRLTVV.